Shown below are 10 T cell receptor beta chains from a single sample sequenced in a study of blood T cell repertoires in COVID-19. Data came from immunoSEQ multiplex PCR; TCRdb stores just in-frame clones and leaves some out. Of hundreds of thousands of clones listed, 70% to 90% are singletons. The sequencing sample was made of PBMCs or T cells enriched from blood (not recorded which). Receptor source: a woman aged 18 to 35 with acute COVID-19.

Concerning this clone itself: Distinct nucleotide sequences in the sample also encode this CDR3. The CDR3, as DNA: TGTGCCACCAGCAGAGATAGCGGCGAGCAGTTCTTC. Amino acids: CATSRDSGEQFF. This sequence joins TRBV15 and TRBJ2-1, with a possible D match to TRBD2 (6 bases). V was cut by 0 bases and J by 10 bases, with 7 bases left in between. Germline loops: CDR1 LNHNV, CDR2 YYDKDF (reference sequence). The CDR3 is 12 amino acids.

This clone was seen more than once but under ten times. The rearrangement joins TRBV21-1 to TRBJ2-7; TRBD2 is taken as the D call from the table, unchecked against the DNA. TRBV21-1 is tagged as a pseudogene. This CDR3 contains 16 residues. For the CDR3, the DNA is TGTGCCAGCAGCAAAGATAGGGGGGGTAGCGCTGACGAGCAGTACTTC. Protein: CASSKDRGGSADEQYF.

The chain carries TRBV18 and TRBJ1-1, with TRBD1 as a possible D gene (6 bases). V lost 4 bases to trimming and J lost 0 bases, with 12 bases between them. CDR3 length: 15 amino acids. Looked up from germline, CDR1 is KGHSH and CDR2 is LQKENI. CDR3 coding DNA: TGTGCCAGCTCACTTAGGACAGACGTGAACACTGAAGCTTTCTTT. Translation gives CASSLRTDVNTEAFF. Full variable domain (remainder filled in from reference TRBV18 and TRBJ1-1): NAGVMQNPRHLVRRRGQEARLRCSPMKGHSHVYWYRQLPEEGLKFMVYLQKENIIDESGMPKERFSAEFPKEGPSILRIQQVVRGDSAAYFCASSLRTDVNTEAFFGQGTRLTVV.

The gene calls are TRBV28 and TRBJ2-5, with unresolved D. This CDR3 comprises 13 residues. Germline values: CDR1 MDHEN, CDR2 SYDVKM. The germline V and J ends were trimmed by 2 bases and 4 bases, with 8 bases remaining between them. The CDR3 DNA reads as TGTGCCAGCAGTTTAGGCACCCTAGAGACCCAGTACTTC. This codes for CASSLGTLETQYF.

This chain uses TRBV19 with TRBJ1-4; 7 nucleotides align to TRBD1. The J segment lost 3 bases and the V segment lost 11 bases, leaving 3 bases of the junction unmatched. Germline V gene sequence: CDR1 LNHDA, CDR2 SQIVND (reference sequence). The CDR3 has 12 amino acids. The CDR3 is CALQGPNEKLFF. CDR3 DNA: TGTGCCTTACAGGGGCCTAATGAAAAACTGTTTTTT.

In this sample, this clone turned up a few times. The CDR3 DNA sequence: TGTGCCAGCAGCGTAGTTGGACAGGGAAGAAATGAGCAGTTCTTC. As protein: CASSVVGQGRNEQFF. The chain carries TRBV9 and TRBJ2-1; 8 bases are shared with TRBD1. The CDR3 spans 15 residues. Germline CDR1 and CDR2: SGDLS and YYNGEE. The V gene end was trimmed by 0 bases and the J gene end by 7 bases; junction bases not matched to a gene: 6.

The V and J genes are TRBV6-4 and TRBJ2-1; tentative D call: TRBD1 (6 bases). CDR1 and CDR2 from the germline V gene are MRHNA and SNTAGT. The CDR3 has 16 amino acids. The V end was cut by 5 bases, the J end by 5 bases, with 19 bases between. CDR3: CASSPDSTTTHNEQFF. In DNA form, the CDR3 reads TGTGCCAGCAGTCCGGACAGTACTACCACTCACAATGAGCAGTTCTTC.

The chain links TRBV6-5 to TRBJ2-4; 10 bases match TRBD1. The germline V gene has CDR1 MNHEY and CDR2 SVGAGI. The V gene end was trimmed by 6 bases and the J gene end by 8 bases; junction bases not matched to a gene: 7. The CDR3 is 14 amino acids. The CDR3 nucleotides read TGTGCCAGCAGAAAAGGGGACAGGGGATACATTCAGTACTTC. It translates to CASRKGDRGYIQYF.

The chain combines TRBV28 with TRBJ1-1; no clear D gene. CDR3 length: 16 residues. Between the trimmed V and J ends, which lost 2 bases and 5 bases, there was a span of 18 bases. Per the germline V gene, CDR1 is MDHEN and CDR2 is SYDVKM. The CDR3 protein is CASSLNGLWENTEAFF. CDR3 sequence (DNA): TGTGCCAGCAGTTTAAATGGGCTCTGGGAGAATACTGAAGCTTTCTTT.

This clone was detected only a few times. The chain is built from TRBV29-1 and TRBJ1-2; TRBD1 matches 11 bases. The CDR3 has 19 amino acids. Germline V gene lookup returns CDR1 SQVTM and CDR2 ANQGSEA. V gave up 0 bases and J gave up 5 bases; unmatched junction bases: 17. CDR3 coding DNA: TGCAGCGTTGAAGACCTACTGAGATCCGGGACAGGGGGTGGATATGGCTACACCTTC. Translation: CSVEDLLRSGTGGGYGYTF.